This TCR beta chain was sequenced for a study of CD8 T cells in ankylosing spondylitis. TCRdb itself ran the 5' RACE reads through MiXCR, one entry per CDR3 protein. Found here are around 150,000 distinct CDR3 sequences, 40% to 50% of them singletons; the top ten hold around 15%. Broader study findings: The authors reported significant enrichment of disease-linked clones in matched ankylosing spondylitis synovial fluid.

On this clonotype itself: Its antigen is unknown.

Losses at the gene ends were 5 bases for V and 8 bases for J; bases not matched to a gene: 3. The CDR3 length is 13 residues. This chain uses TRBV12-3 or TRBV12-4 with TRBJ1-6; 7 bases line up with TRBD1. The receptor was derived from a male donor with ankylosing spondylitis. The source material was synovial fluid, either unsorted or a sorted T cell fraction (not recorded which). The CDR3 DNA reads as TGTGCCAGCAGTCACAGGGGAGATTCACCCCTCCACTTT. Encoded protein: CASSHRGDSPLHF.